A single sample is the source of the 28 T cell receptor beta chains below, sequenced in a study of blood T cell repertoires in COVID-19. Method: immunoSEQ multiplex PCR; TCRdb's copy keeps in-frame clones and lacks some. The data contain about 500,000 clones, 75% to 90% of them singletons. Input material: peripheral blood. These receptors came from a man younger than 30 with COVID-19, enrolled during active disease.

The chain couples TRBV2 to TRBJ1-5, with a possible D match to TRBD1 (6 bases). With 4 bases removed from V and 3 bases from J, the gap between germline ends came to 10 bases. The CDR3 contains 14 residues. Germline V lookup: CDR1 SNHLY, CDR2 FYNNEI. The CDR3 DNA reads as TGTGCCAGCAGTGGGAACAGGGACAATCAGCCCCAGCATTTT. Protein sequence: CASSGNRDNQPQHF.

The rearrangement uses TRBV3-1 (or the pseudogene TRBV3-2) and TRBJ2-7; no firm D call. Germline V lookup: CDR1 LGHDT, CDR2 YNNKEL (reference sequence). This CDR3 has 13 amino acids. V was cut by 4 bases and J by 5 bases, with 12 bases left in between. The CDR3 nucleotides are TGTGCCAGCAGCCCTTCCCTGGGCGACGAGCAGTACTTC. It specifies CASSPSLGDEQYF.

A single count supports this clone. The J gene is TRBJ2-3, the V gene TRBV19, with TRBD1 as a possible D gene (5 bases). In germline, CDR1 is LNHDA, CDR2 SQIVND (reference sequence). CDR3 length: 12 amino acids. V was shortened by 6 bases and J by 10 bases, with 14 bases between the two germline ends. CDR3 loop: CASRTPGYPQYF. The CDR3 coding sequence is TGTGCCAGTAGGACACCAGGGTATCCGCAGTATTTT.

The genes are TRBV5-5 and TRBJ2-7; the D gene is possibly TRBD1 (6 bases). Trimming took 4 bases from V and 3 from J, leaving 17 bases between them. The CDR3 is 15 amino acids. Germline CDR1 reads SGHKS; CDR2 reads YYEKEE (reference sequence). The CDR3 spells CASSIQGSTVYEQYF. The CDR3 bases are TGTGCCAGCAGCATACAGGGATCTACGGTCTACGAGCAGTACTTC.

This clone has only one observation. The chain recombines TRBV7-9 with TRBJ2-7; 10 positions agree with TRBD2. The CDR3 has 16 residues. Germline V lookup: CDR1 SEHNR, CDR2 FQNEAQ (reference sequence). Trimming removed 5 bases from V and 2 bases from J; junction bases left unmatched: 9. In nucleotides, the CDR3 is TGTGCCAGCAGCCCTAGGCGGACTAGCGGACCCTACGAGCAGTACTTC. This codes for CASSPRRTSGPYEQYF.

The genes are TRBV7-9 and TRBJ2-1, with 9 nucleotides matching TRBD1. V shed 10 bases, J shed 5 bases, and the junction held 6 bases outside the gene matches. The CDR3 is 13 amino acids. CDR1 and CDR2 (germline): SEHNR, FQNEAQ (reference sequence). CDR3 nucleotide sequence: TGTGCCATCCGGGGACAGGGAGACAATGAGCAGTTCTTC. Protein product: CAIRGQGDNEQFF.

This chain connects TRBV6-7 to TRBJ2-7, with D perhaps TRBD1 (6 bases). TRBV6-7 is given ORF status, its function remaining uncertain. The CDR3 contains 16 residues. The germline V and J ends were trimmed by 0 bases and 1 base, with 13 bases remaining between them. The CDR3, as DNA: TGTGCCAGCAGTTACTCGCAGGGGCGGTGTTCCTACGAGCAGTACTTC. It codes for CASSYSQGRCSYEQYF.

The V call is TRBV19, the J call TRBJ2-7, with 7 bases aligning to TRBD2. CDR1 is LNHDA, CDR2 SQIVND, per germline (reference sequence). Germline trimming cut 6 bases from V and 0 bases from J; bases unmatched to any gene: 5. The CDR3 has 14 amino acids. The chain's CDR3 is CASSGTTHSYEQYF. The DNA of the CDR3 is TGTGCCAGTAGCGGGACTACCCACTCCTACGAGCAGTACTTC.

This clone came up a few times. This sequence joins TRBV5-4 and TRBJ1-2, with 11 positions matching TRBD1. V lost 5 bases to trimming and J lost 8 bases; unmatched junction nucleotides: 14. This CDR3 spans 16 amino acids. Looked up from germline, CDR1 is SGHNT and CDR2 is YYREEE (reference sequence). CDR3 nucleotides: TGTGCCAGCAGGGGGGGACAGGGGGGAGTCGGAGAGGGCTACACCTTC. Translating gives CASRGGQGGVGEGYTF.

This chain uses TRBV4-1 with TRBJ1-6; the D gene is possibly TRBD1 (6 bases). The germline V gene encodes CDR1 MGHRA and CDR2 YSYEKL. The CDR3 length is 16 residues. V dropped 6 bases and J dropped 4 bases, with 16 bases sitting between them. The CDR3 loop is CASRDHRESYNSPLHF. The DNA for the CDR3 is TGCGCCAGCAGAGACCACAGGGAATCTTATAATTCACCCCTCCACTTT.

V is TRBV2 and J is TRBJ2-5, with D perhaps TRBD1 (5 bases). This CDR3 comprises 14 residues. Per germline, CDR1 SNHLY and CDR2 FYNNEI. Trimming took off 3 bases at V and 3 bases at J, with 11 bases between the two ends. The CDR3 here is CASSEIGAKETQYF. The CDR3 DNA reads as TGTGCCAGCAGTGAGATAGGGGCCAAAGAGACCCAGTACTTC.

This clone was recorded once. The chain uses TRBV28 and TRBJ1-6; D perhaps matches TRBD1 (6 bases). CDR3 size: 11 residues. The V end lost 7 bases, the J end lost 10 bases, and 8 bases lay between the germline ends. Germline V lookup: CDR1 MDHEN, CDR2 SYDVKM. The DNA of the CDR3 is TGTGCCAGCAATCAGGGGTCACCCCTCCACTTT. Encoded protein: CASNQGSPLHF. The whole variable domain, remainder taken from reference TRBV28 and TRBJ1-6, is DVKVTQSSRYLVKRTGEKVFLECVQDMDHENMFWYRQDPGLGLRLIYFSYDVKMKEKGDIPEGYSVSREKKERFSLILESASTNQTSMYLCASNQGSPLHFGNGTRLTVT.

V usage is TRBV27 and J usage is TRBJ2-3, with unresolved D. CDR3 length: 13 amino acids. Germline V gene data show CDR1 as MNHEY and CDR2 as SMNVEV (reference sequence). Trimming stripped 5 bases from V and 6 bases from J, with 12 bases between. The CDR3 DNA reads TGTGCCAGCAGTCCCTTCGAGTCCGATACGCAGTATTTT. This gives the protein CASSPFESDTQYF.

J is TRBJ2-7 and V is TRBV11-2, with 9 bases lining up with TRBD2. This CDR3 contains 16 residues. In germline, CDR1 is SGHAT, CDR2 FQNNGV. J was trimmed by 2 bases and V by 2 bases; bases with no gene match: 7. The CDR3 is CASSLRASGDTYEQYF. Here the CDR3 DNA reads TGTGCCAGCAGCTTACGTGCTAGCGGGGATACCTACGAGCAGTACTTC.

The table lists this clone with many counts. This sequence joins TRBV6-6 and TRBJ1-6; D is ambiguous. CDR1 is MNHNY, CDR2 SVGAGI, per germline (reference sequence). V was cut by 6 bases and J by 10 bases, with 10 bases left in between. The CDR3 extends over 12 amino acids. In DNA form, the CDR3 reads TGTGCCAGCAGGCAAACAGCCTCACCCCTCCACTTT. This translates into CASRQTASPLHF.

The V gene is TRBV19, the J gene TRBJ2-4; D might be TRBD1 (6 bases). There are 15 residues in the CDR3. CDR1 LNHDA and CDR2 SQIVND come from the germline V gene (reference sequence). V was cut by 6 bases and J by 1 base, with 13 bases left in between. The CDR3 DNA sequence: TGTGCCAGTAGCCACAGGGCAGTGGCCAAAAACATTCAGTACTTC. Translating it yields CASSHRAVAKNIQYF.

The CDR3 spells CASSYRGTNTEAFF. For the CDR3, the DNA is TGTGCCAGCAGTTACAGGGGGACGAACACTGAAGCTTTCTTT. V is TRBV27 and J is TRBJ1-1; 8 bases match TRBD1. V was clipped by 4 bases and J by 1 base; unmatched bases: 2. Germline V gives CDR1 MNHEY, CDR2 SMNVEV (reference sequence). This CDR3 region has 14 residues.

The chain carries TRBV27 and TRBJ2-3, with a tentative D call TRBD2 (5 bases). Trimming shortened V by 2 bases and J by 4 bases, and 13 bases separated the two germline ends. The CDR3 covers 15 residues. Germline V gene sequence: CDR1 MNHEY, CDR2 SMNVEV (reference sequence). The CDR3 coding sequence is TGTGCCAGCAGTTTAAGGTCGGGGTCAGCAGATACGCAGTATTTT. Protein: CASSLRSGSADTQYF.

The rearrangement uses TRBV4-1 and TRBJ1-1, with 7 positions matching TRBD1. CDR3 size: 14 residues. Germline CDR1 reads MGHRA; CDR2 reads YSYEKL. J lost 1 base, V lost 3 bases, and 2 bases had no gene match. CDR3 sequence (DNA): TGCGCCAGCAGCCATGGACAGGCGAACACTGAAGCTTTCTTT. Translated, it gives CASSHGQANTEAFF.

The chain carries TRBV2 and TRBJ1-5; 7 nucleotides align to TRBD1. J was trimmed by 7 bases and V by 6 bases; bases with no gene match: 6. Per the germline V gene, CDR1 is SNHLY and CDR2 is FYNNEI. This CDR3 has 13 residues. DNA for the CDR3: TGTGCCAGCAGCAAGGACAGGCAGCAGCCCCAGCATTTT. It specifies CASSKDRQQPQHF.

V and J are TRBV7-2 and TRBJ1-2; D might be TRBD1 (6 bases). The CDR3 is 16 residues long. Germline CDR1 is SGHTA and CDR2 is FQGNSA. V was clipped by 0 bases and J by 5 bases, with 16 bases between them. CDR3 nucleotide sequence: TGTGCCAGCAGCTTAGCCGAGTTTACAGGGCTTTATGGCTACACCTTC. Amino acid sequence: CASSLAEFTGLYGYTF.

This clone was seen only once. This CDR3 is CASSLERLQYEQYF. The DNA for the CDR3 is TGTGCCAGCAGCTTAGAGCGGCTCCAATACGAGCAGTACTTC. J is TRBJ2-7 and V is TRBV7-2, with a possible D match to TRBD2 (5 bases). The germline V gene has CDR1 SGHTA and CDR2 FQGNSA. V shed 1 base and J shed 4 bases, with 11 bases lying between them. CDR3 length: 14 amino acids.

This clone occurred once. This chain joins TRBV11-3 and TRBJ2-7; D ambiguous. Germline-derived CDR1 and CDR2 are SGHNT and YENEEA. The CDR3 runs 14 residues. Trimming removed 1 base at V and 1 base at J, with 8 bases between. CDR3 loop: CASSLGRRSYEQYF. The CDR3 DNA sequence: TGTGCCAGCAGCTTAGGGCGGCGGTCCTACGAGCAGTACTTC.

This clone came up once. The chain uses TRBV19 and TRBJ2-7; D is possibly TRBD2 (6 bases). Trimming removed 3 bases from V and 0 bases from J, with 9 bases in between. The CDR3 spans 14 residues. CDR1 and CDR2 (germline): LNHDA, SQIVND (reference sequence). CDR3 in DNA: TGTGCCAGTAGTATCGGGGGACTCTCCTACGAGCAGTACTTC. As protein: CASSIGGLSYEQYF.

This chain links TRBV19 with TRBJ2-1; 8 bases map to TRBD2. Trimming removed 2 bases from V and 10 bases from J; junction bases left unmatched: 4. Germline CDR1 reads LNHDA; CDR2 reads SQIVND (reference sequence). This CDR3 is built from 13 residues. CDR3 bases: TGTGCCAGTAGTATACTAGCGGGTGGGGAGCAGTTCTTC. Translation gives CASSILAGGEQFF.

This clone occurred once. The chain combines TRBV3-1 (or the pseudogene TRBV3-2) with TRBJ2-1; 7 nucleotides line up with TRBD1. Germline loops: CDR1 LGHDT, CDR2 YNNKEL (reference sequence). Germline trimming cut 2 bases from V and 3 bases from J; bases unmatched to any gene: 4. This CDR3 is 15 amino acids long. For the CDR3, the DNA is TGTGCCAGCAGCCAAAGGGGGCAAAACTACAATGAGCAGTTCTTC. It specifies CASSQRGQNYNEQFF.

The chain employs TRBV27 and TRBJ1-1, with 11 bases lining up with TRBD1. The CDR3 spans 16 residues. CDR1 and CDR2 (germline): MNHEY, SMNVEV (reference sequence). The ends lost 2 bases at V and 5 bases at J; junction bases unmatched: 7. The CDR3 is CASSLHRTGGATEAFF. The CDR3 DNA reads as TGTGCCAGCAGTTTACACAGGACAGGGGGCGCGACTGAAGCTTTCTTT.

The gene calls are TRBV7-3 and TRBJ2-1; D is perhaps TRBD1 (5 bases). V was clipped by 5 bases and J by 4 bases, with 12 bases between them. The CDR3 runs 14 residues. CDR1 is SGHTA and CDR2 is FQGTGA in the germline V gene. The CDR3 loop is CASSDGHTYNEQFF. The CDR3 coding sequence is TGTGCCAGCAGCGATGGACACACGTACAATGAGCAGTTCTTC.